This T cell receptor beta chain was observed in a study of PD-1 blockade in classical Hodgkin lymphoma. Produced via immunoSEQ multiplex PCR; TCRdb's table is partial and in-frame only. The sample has 13,000 to 15,000 clones, about four fifths seen once. Per germline, CDR1 MDHEN and CDR2 SYDVKM. The CDR3 is made up of 16 amino acids. The V end was cut by 6 bases, the J end by 1 base, with 16 bases between. Time point: cycle 4 day 1 (C4D1), after about 6 weeks of nivolumab. Every patient experienced relapse after autologous stem cell transplantation, and brentuximab vedotin exposure varied. This TCR derives from a human donor with classical Hodgkin lymphoma. Sample: peripheral blood mononuclear cells (PBMCs), taken before the fourth cycle of nivolumab. The V and J genes are TRBV28 and TRBJ1-3; D is possibly TRBD1 (6 bases). The CDR3 bases are TGTGCCAGCAGACCACCCACAGGGAGATCTGGAAACACCATATATTTT. It specifies CASRPPTGRSGNTIYF.